This T cell receptor (beta chain) was identified in a study of tumor and adjacent non-tumor tissue in lung cancer. The overall study: The cohort had under 15 adenocarcinoma, 2 squamous cell and 1 small cell patients. On average, productive TCRbeta reads reached about 4.17 million per sample. Study-wide results and caveats: In normal lung, the top 100 clones were significantly more dominant than in tumor. Compared with tumor, normal lung showed significantly lower TCR diversity.

This clonotype showed up many times. Its antigen is still unknown. TCRbeta libraries were built with three rounds of nested PCR, modified from ARM-PCR. TCRdb itself ran the multiplex PCR reads through MiXCR, one entry per CDR3 protein. The sample includes 200,000 to 250,000 distinct CDR3 sequences, 71% seen only once; the top ten take 20% to 25%. The germline V gene has CDR1 DFQATT and CDR2 SNEGSKA (reference sequence). This CDR3 is 11 amino acids long. V was clipped by 6 bases and J by 8 bases, with 13 bases between them. The template was RNA from unsorted bulk tissue. The rearrangement joins TRBV20-1 to TRBJ1-2, with D uncertain. This clonotype was obtained from a man between 60 and 75 years old with non-small cell lung cancer. Sequencing was done on a sample of lung tumor tissue. The CDR3 DNA reads as TGCAGTGCAGAGGCTAACTGGGGCTACACCTTC. Amino acid sequence: CSAEANWGYTF.